Each of the 23 T cell receptor beta chains below was sequenced from the same sample in a study of T cell repertoires in cytomegalovirus infection. From the reads, TCRdb called clonotypes with MiXCR, one entry per CDR3 protein. The sample consists of tens of thousands of distinct CDR3 sequences, more than 25% of them appearing once. These TCRs are of unknown antigen specificity. This sample comprised CD8+ T cells from cultured PBMCs, obtained from culture after CMV antigen stimulation. The origin of the receptors is a human donor in good health (CMV status not recorded). Some clones in this sample may be carry-over from other donors' samples.

The gene calls are TRBV5-6 and TRBJ2-7; no definite D call. This CDR3 is 14 amino acids long. V was trimmed by 0 bases and J by 3 bases, leaving 10 bases between them. Germline CDR1 is SGHDT and CDR2 is YYEEEE. CDR3 residues: CASSLGGSFYEQYF. The CDR3 DNA sequence: TGTGCCAGCAGCTTGGGTGGTAGTTTCTACGAGCAGTACTTC. Using reference TRBV5-6 and TRBJ2-7 for the parts outside the CDR3, the full variable domain is DAGVTQSPTHLIKTRGQQVTLRCSPKSGHDTVSWYQQALGQGPQFIFQYYEEEERQRGNFPDRFSGHQFPNYSSELNVNALLLGDSALYLCASSLGGSFYEQYFGPGTRLTVT.

This clonotype was found many times. The chain links TRBV7-2 to TRBJ2-3; 11 bases line up with TRBD2. V trimming: 5 bases; J trimming: 0 bases; junction bases outside the gene matches: 4. The CDR3 covers 16 residues. Germline assignment: CDR1 SGHTA and CDR2 FQGNSA. CDR3 in DNA: TGTGCCAGCAGCCCCTGGACTAGCGGGAGCACAGATACGCAGTATTTT. This sequence encodes CASSPWTSGSTDTQYF.

The rearrangement joins TRBV12-5 to TRBJ2-7; the D gene is possibly TRBD2 (5 bases). V lost 7 bases, J lost 5 bases, and 12 bases lay in between. CDR1 LGHNT and CDR2 FRNRAP come from the germline V gene. The CDR3 has 12 amino acids. The CDR3 sequence is CASATGFNEQYF. The CDR3, as DNA: TGTGCTAGTGCCACGGGGTTCAACGAGCAGTACTTC.

This rearrangement joins TRBV24-1 to TRBJ2-1, with 11 bases fitting TRBD1. J was trimmed by 8 bases and V by 5 bases; bases with no gene match: 4. The CDR3 sequence is 14 residues long. CDR1 KGHDR and CDR2 SFDVKD come from the germline V gene. The CDR3 loop reads CATSAWTGGHEQFF. The CDR3, as DNA: TGTGCCACCAGTGCCTGGACAGGGGGCCATGAGCAGTTCTTC.

This clonotype appeared many times. The J gene is TRBJ1-5, the V gene TRBV2; tentative D call: TRBD1 (5 bases). Trimming took off 0 bases at V and 2 bases at J, with 14 bases between the two ends. Germline values: CDR1 SNHLY, CDR2 FYNNEI. The CDR3 loop spans 17 amino acids. Here the CDR3 DNA reads TGTGCCAGCAGTGAAGCGCGGGGCCCCAAGGGCAATCAGCCCCAGCATTTT. It codes for CASSEARGPKGNQPQHF.

This clonotype was recorded a few times. The V gene is TRBV6-2 or TRBV6-3, the J gene TRBJ2-3; 10 bases are shared with TRBD2. Germline values: CDR1 MNHEY, CDR2 SVGEGT. The CDR3 has 19 residues. V was pared by 6 bases and J by 1 base, with 16 bases of the junction left unmatched. CDR3: CASSRLAPTGTSGTDTQYF. The CDR3 bases are TGTGCCAGCAGCCGCTTGGCCCCAACCGGGACTAGCGGCACAGATACGCAGTATTTT.

This chain links TRBV27 with TRBJ2-7; D is unclear. The CDR3 consists of 13 residues. V gave up 0 bases and J gave up 4 bases, with 7 bases separating them. Germline-derived CDR1 and CDR2 are MNHEY and SMNVEV (reference sequence). The DNA for the CDR3 is TGTGCCAGCAGTTTATCCCTTATTTACGAGCAGTACTTC. Its protein is CASSLSLIYEQYF.

This clonotype appeared a few times. The chain uses TRBV19 and TRBJ1-1; a possible D gene is TRBD1 (6 bases). CDR1 and CDR2 (germline): LNHDA, SQIVND (reference sequence). V was shortened by 9 bases and J by 3 bases, with 20 bases between the two germline ends. The CDR3 is 15 amino acids. CDR3 protein: CASLGGGGGDTEAFF. The CDR3 bases are TGTGCCAGCCTCGGGGGCGGCGGGGGAGACACTGAAGCTTTCTTT.

In this sample, this clonotype turned up many times. Mismatch with germline at one junction end may stem from a read error. The genes are TRBV12-3 or TRBV12-4 and TRBJ2-1, with 11 bases fitting TRBD2. The CDR3 is 14 amino acids. The CDR3 DNA reads as TGTGCCAGCAGTCTAGCGGGAGGCCTGAATGAGCAGTTCTTC. Its translation: CASSLAGGLNEQFF.

This clonotype occurred a few times. The V call is TRBV28, the J call TRBJ2-5, with TRBD1 matching over 11 bases. The CDR3 is made up of 15 amino acids. Per the germline V gene, CDR1 is MDHEN and CDR2 is SYDVKM. With 4 bases clipped from V and 1 base from J, the junction kept 2 bases outside the gene matches. Here the CDR3 reads CASSYGTGGQETQYF. CDR3 nucleotide sequence: TGTGCCAGCAGTTACGGGACAGGGGGCCAAGAGACCCAGTACTTC. Full variable domain (outside the CDR3, taken from reference TRBV28 and TRBJ2-5): DVKVTQSSRYLVKRTGEKVFLECVQDMDHENMFWYRQDPGLGLRLIYFSYDVKMKEKGDIPEGYSVSREKKERFSLILESASTNQTSMYLCASSYGTGGQETQYFGPGTRLLVL.

This clonotype was counted a few times. This rearrangement joins TRBV28 to TRBJ1-2, with a tentative D call TRBD1 (6 bases). This CDR3 comprises 14 residues. Germline CDR1 and CDR2: MDHEN and SYDVKM. With 3 bases removed from V and 6 bases from J, the gap between germline ends came to 14 bases. The CDR3 sequence: CASSLGRGFNGYTF. CDR3 in DNA: TGTGCCAGCAGTTTGGGCAGGGGATTCAATGGCTACACCTTC.

The chain is built from TRBV4-3 and TRBJ2-1; D remains ambiguous. The V gene lost 0 bases and the J gene lost 10 bases, with 13 bases spanning the gap. This CDR3 region has 14 residues. Germline V gene sequence: CDR1 LGHNA, CDR2 YSLEER. The CDR3 bases are TGCGCCAGCAGCCAAGAAGGGTGGGTGGACGAGCAGTTCTTC. It is translated as CASSQEGWVDEQFF.

The sample holds a few counts of this clonotype. The chain is built from TRBV29-1 and TRBJ1-1; tentative D call: TRBD1 (6 bases). The CDR3 is made up of 13 amino acids. CDR1 and CDR2 from the germline V gene are SQVTM and ANQGSEA. V dropped 4 bases and J dropped 4 bases, with 13 bases sitting between them. The CDR3 DNA follows: TGCAGCGTTGTACTGGGGACAACCACTGAAGCTTTCTTT. Translating it yields CSVVLGTTTEAFF.

There are many counts of this clonotype. The rearrangement uses TRBV5-6 and TRBJ2-7; 14 bases align to TRBD2. CDR1 SGHDT and CDR2 YYEEEE come from the germline V gene. V shed 4 bases and J 3 bases; nucleotides not matched to a gene: 6. The CDR3 covers 16 residues. The CDR3 here is CASSLRTSGRSYEQYF. In nucleotides, the CDR3 is TGTGCCAGCAGCCTACGGACTAGCGGGAGGAGCTACGAGCAGTACTTC.

This clonotype was observed a handful of times. J is TRBJ2-1 and V is TRBV7-9, with 9 bases lining up with TRBD2. CDR1 and CDR2 (germline): SEHNR, FQNEAQ (reference sequence). J gave up 8 bases and V 5 bases, and 19 bases lay outside the gene matches. CDR3 length: 18 amino acids. This CDR3 is CASSPPGPPSGAGYEQFF. CDR3 coding DNA: TGTGCCAGCAGCCCGCCAGGTCCTCCTAGCGGGGCTGGTTATGAGCAGTTCTTC.

This clonotype appeared a few times. J is TRBJ2-2 and V is TRBV27, with 8 bases fitting TRBD2. Germline trimming cut 5 bases from V and 7 bases from J; bases unmatched to any gene: 18. The CDR3 is 18 residues long. Germline V lookup: CDR1 MNHEY, CDR2 SMNVEV (reference sequence). This CDR3 reads CASSNRLYGGASGGELFF. The CDR3, as DNA: TGTGCCAGCAGTAACCGACTATACGGGGGGGCTTCGGGCGGGGAGCTGTTTTTT.

The V gene is TRBV6-6, the J gene TRBJ2-5, with 7 bases identical to TRBD2. Per germline, CDR1 MNHNY and CDR2 SVGAGI (reference sequence). V shed 0 bases, J shed 2 bases, and the junction held 12 bases outside the gene matches. The CDR3 is 18 amino acids. The CDR3 DNA reads TGTGCCAGCAGTTACTCGGGAGCTAGCGGAGAGGTACAAGAGACCCAGTACTTC. Its translation: CASSYSGASGEVQETQYF.

This clonotype was recorded a few times. The V call is TRBV6-2 or TRBV6-3, the J call TRBJ2-5; a weak D match, TRBD1 (6 bases). The CDR3 spans 15 residues. V lost 2 bases and J 4 bases, leaving 14 bases between the germline ends. Germline loops: CDR1 MNHEY, CDR2 SVGEGT. CDR3 residues: CASSYLTGPGETQYF. CDR3 sequence (DNA): TGTGCCAGCAGTTACCTGACAGGCCCTGGAGAGACCCAGTACTTC.

The table lists this clonotype with many counts. This chain uses TRBV19 with TRBJ1-1; the D gene is possibly TRBD1 (5 bases). Germline values: CDR1 LNHDA, CDR2 SQIVND (reference sequence). The CDR3 contains 13 residues. Trimming cost V 8 bases and J 3 bases, with 13 bases left between them. The CDR3 sequence is CASYRGDDTEAFF. CDR3 nucleotide sequence: TGTGCCAGTTACCGGGGCGACGACACTGAAGCTTTCTTT.

V is TRBV19 and J is TRBJ1-2; possibly TRBD1 for D (5 bases). This CDR3 comprises 15 residues. Trimming removed 4 bases at V and 0 bases at J, with 12 bases between. Germline CDR1 is LNHDA and CDR2 is SQIVND (reference sequence). This CDR3 is CASSTQVGTNYGYTF. In nucleotides, the CDR3 is TGTGCCAGTAGTACACAGGTGGGGACTAACTATGGCTACACCTTC. Based on the CDR3 plus reference TRBV19 and TRBJ1-2, the full variable domain is DGGITQSPKYLFRKEGQNVTLSCEQNLNHDAMYWYRQDPGQGLRLIYYSQIVNDFQKGDIAEGYSVSREKKESFPLTVTSAQKNPTAFYLCASSTQVGTNYGYTFGSGTRLTVV.

This chain connects TRBV7-9 to TRBJ2-5, with 8 bases identical to TRBD1. The CDR3 length is 16 residues. Germline V gene lookup returns CDR1 SEHNR and CDR2 FQNEAQ (reference sequence). Trimming at V came to 5 bases and at J to 5 bases, leaving 13 bases not matched to a gene. CDR3 sequence (DNA): TGTGCCAGCAGCCAGGGGGCTTTCGTACAGGGGGAGACCCAGTACTTC. Protein: CASSQGAFVQGETQYF.

This clonotype was seen more than once but under ten times. The chain couples TRBV19 to TRBJ2-3, with D perhaps matching TRBD2 (7 bases). V was shortened by 9 bases and J by 4 bases, with 20 bases between the two germline ends. The CDR3 covers 15 residues. From germline, CDR1 is LNHDA and CDR2 SQIVND (reference sequence). In nucleotides, the CDR3 is TGTGCCAGCCTCCGCACGGCGGGGGCTGCAGATACGCAGTATTTT. It yields the protein CASLRTAGAADTQYF.

This clonotype was detected a few times. This sequence joins TRBV9 and TRBJ1-5; D gene ambiguous. Between the trimmed V and J ends, which lost 5 bases and 0 bases, there was a span of 9 bases. Germline V gene sequence: CDR1 SGDLS, CDR2 YYNGEE. The CDR3 runs 14 residues. Written as DNA, the CDR3 is TGTGCCAGCAGTCGTAAGAATAGCAATCAGCCCCAGCATTTT. Protein sequence: CASSRKNSNQPQHF.